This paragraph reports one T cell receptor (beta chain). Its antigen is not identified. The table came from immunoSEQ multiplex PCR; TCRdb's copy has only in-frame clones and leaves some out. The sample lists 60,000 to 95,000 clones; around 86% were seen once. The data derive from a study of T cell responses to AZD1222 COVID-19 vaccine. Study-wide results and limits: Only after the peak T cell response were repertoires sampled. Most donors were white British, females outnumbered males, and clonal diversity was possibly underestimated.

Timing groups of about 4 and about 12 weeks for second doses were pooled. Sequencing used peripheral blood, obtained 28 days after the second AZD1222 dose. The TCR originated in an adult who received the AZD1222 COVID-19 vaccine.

This chain's CDR3 is CASSQGSRANYGYTF. For the CDR3, the DNA is TGTGCCAGCAGCCAAGGGTCCAGGGCTAACTATGGCTACACCTTC. The chain carries TRBV3-1 (or the pseudogene TRBV3-2) and TRBJ1-2, with D possibly matching TRBD1 (5 bases). Germline V gene data show CDR1 as LGHDT and CDR2 as YNNKEL (reference sequence). This CDR3 has 15 residues. The V end lost 1 base, the J end lost 0 bases, and 9 bases lay between the germline ends.